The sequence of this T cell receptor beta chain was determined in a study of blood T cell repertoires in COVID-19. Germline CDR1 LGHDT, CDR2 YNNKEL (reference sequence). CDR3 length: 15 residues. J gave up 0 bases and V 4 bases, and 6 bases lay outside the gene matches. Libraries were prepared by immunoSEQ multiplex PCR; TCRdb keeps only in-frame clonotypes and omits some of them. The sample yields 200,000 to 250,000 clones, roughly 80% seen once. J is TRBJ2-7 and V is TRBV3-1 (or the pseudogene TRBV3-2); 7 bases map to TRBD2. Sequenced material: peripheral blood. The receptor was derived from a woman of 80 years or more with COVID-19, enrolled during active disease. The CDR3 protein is CASSLVGGSSYEQYF. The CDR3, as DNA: TGTGCCAGCAGCCTAGTTGGCGGGAGCTCCTACGAGCAGTACTTC.